The rows below give T cell receptor beta chains drawn from one sample of a study of blood T cells in healthy people across ages. TCRdb called the 5' RACE reads again in MiXCR, with one record for every CDR3 protein. The sample records approximately 1.5 million distinct CDR3 sequences, around 35% being singletons. Specimen: blood. The receptor source for this set is a woman in her twenties or thirties in good health. Both conserved end residues are part of each CDR3. The D gene is left open where the match is weak. A clone size is listed for some rows: how often the clone was seen (once, few, many), or a class if it is expanded.

TGTGCCAGCAGTGAGGCGGACTACTACGAGCAGTACTTC CASSEADYYEQYF . TRBV6-1 13 TRBJ2-7 few
TGTGCCAGCAGCCACCGGGACAACGGGGAGCTGTTTTTT CASSHRDNGELFF . TRBV12-3/TRBV12-4 13 TRBJ2-2 .
TGTGCCAACAGTTACGGCAGGGAAGCGGGCGAGCAGTACTTC CANSYGREAGEQYF . TRBV6-2/TRBV6-3 14 TRBJ2-7 .
TGTGCCTGGAGAAGCCAGGGACAGGGGTCCTACGAGCAGTACTTC CAWRSQGQGSYEQYF TRBD1 TRBV30 15 TRBJ2-7 few
TGTGCCAGCAGTTTGATCTGGGGAGTCCAAGAGACCCAGTACTTC CASSLIWGVQETQYF . TRBV27 15 TRBJ2-5 few
TGTGCCAGCAGTTTAGGCGGGAACAAGGTCGAGCAGTACTTC CASSLGGNKVEQYF . TRBV27 14 TRBJ2-7 .
TGTGCCAGCAGGAGATTCCCAAACTATGGCTACACCTTC CASRRFPNYGYTF . TRBV6-1 13 TRBJ1-2 .
TGTGCCAGCAGTTTAGGGAGGGGCTCCTACAATGAGCGGTTCTTC CASSLGRGSYNERFF TRBD2 TRBV27 15 TRBJ2-1 .
TGTGCCAGCAGTTATTTGGGGGGCGACACTGAAGCTTTCTTT CASSYLGGDTEAFF . TRBV12-3/TRBV12-4 14 TRBJ1-1 .
TGCAGTGCTAGAGCTAGGGACAGCCCAACCTACGAGCAGTACTTC CSARARDSPTYEQYF TRBD1 TRBV20-1 15 TRBJ2-7 .
TGTGCCATCAGTGAGTCTAGGCAGGGGGCTGGCGAGCAGTACTTC CAISESRQGAGEQYF TRBD1 TRBV10-3 15 TRBJ2-7 .
TGTGCCAGCAGTGAAGCGGGCGGGGACTATCCCTACGAGCAGTACTTC CASSEAGGDYPYEQYF TRBD2 TRBV6-1 16 TRBJ2-7 .
TGCAGCGGGTACACAGATACGCAGTATTTT CSGYTDTQYF . TRBV29-1 10 TRBJ2-3 many
TGTGCCAGCACTAATAGCGGGGAAGAGACCCAGTACTTC CASTNSGEETQYF TRBD2 TRBV28 13 TRBJ2-5 few
TGCGCCAGCAGCCAAGCATGGGGGTCCAGGGGGGAGCAGTACTTC CASSQAWGSRGEQYF TRBD1 TRBV4-1 15 TRBJ2-7 many
TGCAGCGTTGGTCTGGTTGAGGGGCCGACAGATACGCAGTATTTT CSVGLVEGPTDTQYF . TRBV29-1 15 TRBJ2-3 many
TGCAGTGCTAGAGAGCCCAGCATCTACGAGCAGTACTTC CSAREPSIYEQYF . TRBV20-1 13 TRBJ2-7 .
TGTGCCAGCAGCTTAGGTACAGGCGCTGCGAGGGGCGAGCAGTACTTC CASSLGTGAARGEQYF . TRBV7-3 16 TRBJ2-7 few
TGTGCCATCAGGGAGACTAGCGGGGGTCAAGAGACCCAGTACTTC CAIRETSGGQETQYF TRBD2 TRBV10-3 15 TRBJ2-5 few
TGTGCCAGCAGCACAAGGACGGAGACCCAGTACTTC CASSTRTETQYF . TRBV5-5 12 TRBJ2-5 few
TGCGCCGGCAGTGGCGAAAGCACAGATACGCAGTATTTT CAGSGESTDTQYF . TRBV4-1 13 TRBJ2-3 .
TGTGCCAGCAGCTTTAACAGGGGGAGTTCACCCCTCCACTTT CASSFNRGSSPLHF TRBD1 TRBV5-6 14 TRBJ1-6 once
TGCAGTGCTAGAGATCTAAGGGGACCCCAACAAGAGACCCAGTACTTC CSARDLRGPQQETQYF . TRBV20-1 16 TRBJ2-5 .
TGCAGTGCTAGAGCCACAGGGGCGAGATCCTACAATGAGCAGTTCTTC CSARATGARSYNEQFF TRBD1 TRBV20-1 16 TRBJ2-1 .
TGTGCCAGCAGCCGAGCGGGAGGTCAAGAGACCCAGTACTTC CASSRAGGQETQYF TRBD2 TRBV9 14 TRBJ2-5 many
TGTGCCAGCAGCTTAGCTGAGATGGAGACCCAGTACTTC CASSLAEMETQYF . TRBV4-2 13 TRBJ2-5 .
TGTGCCTGGAGTGAGGAGAACTACGAGCAGTACTTC CAWSEENYEQYF . TRBV30 12 TRBJ2-7 .
TGTGCCAGCGGTGAAGGAGAGAGGTATGGCTACACCTTC CASGEGERYGYTF . TRBV25-1 13 TRBJ1-2 once
TGTGCCAGTAGTATGGCGCGCGGGGAAGGGGTCACAGTCTGGCAGTATTTT CASSMARGEGVTVWQYF . TRBV19 17 TRBJ2-3 few
TGTGCCAGCAGTTTAGATCGGGTAGCGGGAGTCTACGAGCAGTACTTC CASSLDRVAGVYEQYF TRBD2 TRBV27 16 TRBJ2-7 .
TGCGCCAGCAGCTTGGAGCCAGGGGAGGACACTGAAGCTTTCTTT CASSLEPGEDTEAFF . TRBV5-1 15 TRBJ1-1 .
TGTGCAGCAGCCAGCAGGGATATTGGAAACACCATATATTTT CAAASRDIGNTIYF . TRBV6-1 14 TRBJ1-3 .
TGTGCCAGCAGTTTACAGGGGGCGCGCGGCACCGGGGAGCTGTTTTTT CASSLQGARGTGELFF TRBD1 TRBV6-5 16 TRBJ2-2 .
TGTGCCAGCAGCTCCTACTATACTAGCACAGATACGCAGTATTTT CASSSYYTSTDTQYF . TRBV3-1 15 TRBJ2-3 .
TGTGCCATCAGAAGGGGAGACAATGAGCAGTTCTTC CAIRRGDNEQFF . TRBV10-3 12 TRBJ2-1 .
TGTGCCAGCAGCATAGGTGGGAGCTCCTACAATGAGCAGTTCTTC CASSIGGSSYNEQFF . TRBV7-3 15 TRBJ2-1 many
TGTGCCAGCTCTTCCGTATCGACAGGGGAGGTTGCTGGGGCCAACGTCCTGACTTTC CASSSVSTGEVAGANVLTF TRBD1 TRBV18 19 TRBJ2-6 .
TGCGCCAGCAGCCAAGGAGAACCTTACGAGCAGTACTTC CASSQGEPYEQYF . TRBV4-1 13 TRBJ2-7 many
TGTGCCACCCATCCCGACGAGGCGAACACTGAAGCTTTCTTT CATHPDEANTEAFF . TRBV2 14 TRBJ1-1 few
TGTGCCAGCAGATTGCGGACTAGCGGAACCTACGAGCAGTACTTC CASRLRTSGTYEQYF TRBD2 TRBV7-2 15 TRBJ2-7 .
TGTGCCAGCAGTCAAAGAGGGACTAGCGGGAGCTACGAGCAGTACTTC CASSQRGTSGSYEQYF TRBD2 TRBV6-1 16 TRBJ2-7 .
TGTGCCAGCAGCTTAAGAGCGGACAGGGGTTCCTACGAGCAGTACTTC CASSLRADRGSYEQYF TRBD1 TRBV7-2 16 TRBJ2-7 few
TGCGCCAGCGGGACTAGCGGGACTACAGATACGCAGTATTTT CASGTSGTTDTQYF TRBD2 TRBV5-1 14 TRBJ2-3 few
TGTGCCAGCAGCGAACTAGCGGGAGCCTCCGGGGAGCTGTTTTTT CASSELAGASGELFF TRBD2 TRBV4-2 15 TRBJ2-2 few
TGTGCCAGCAGCACTCGGACAGGGTTGACCTACGAGCAGTACTTC CASSTRTGLTYEQYF TRBD1 TRBV11-2 15 TRBJ2-7 .
TGCAGTGCTAGTATTTGGAAAGGGATGGGATCACCCCTCCACTTT CSASIWKGMGSPLHF . TRBV20-1 15 TRBJ1-6 few
TGTGCCAGCAGCCAAGGATTTGTGACAGTTCACTATGGCTACACCTTC CASSQGFVTVHYGYTF . TRBV14 16 TRBJ1-2 .
TGTGCCAGCAGCTTAATGGAGCGGGCGGATACGCAGTATTTT CASSLMERADTQYF . TRBV7-9 14 TRBJ2-3 .
TGCAGTGCTAGAGATACGGGCCGCAGCACAGATACGCAGTATTTT CSARDTGRSTDTQYF . TRBV20-1 15 TRBJ2-3 few
TGTGCCAGCAGCCAAGCTGGGACTAGCGGGGCCCGCACAGATACGCAGTATTTT CASSQAGTSGARTDTQYF TRBD2 TRBV3-1 18 TRBJ2-3 few
TGCGCCAGCAGCTTGGGGGAAAGGGTTAGGTCAGATACGCAGTATTTT CASSLGERVRSDTQYF . TRBV5-1 16 TRBJ2-3 .